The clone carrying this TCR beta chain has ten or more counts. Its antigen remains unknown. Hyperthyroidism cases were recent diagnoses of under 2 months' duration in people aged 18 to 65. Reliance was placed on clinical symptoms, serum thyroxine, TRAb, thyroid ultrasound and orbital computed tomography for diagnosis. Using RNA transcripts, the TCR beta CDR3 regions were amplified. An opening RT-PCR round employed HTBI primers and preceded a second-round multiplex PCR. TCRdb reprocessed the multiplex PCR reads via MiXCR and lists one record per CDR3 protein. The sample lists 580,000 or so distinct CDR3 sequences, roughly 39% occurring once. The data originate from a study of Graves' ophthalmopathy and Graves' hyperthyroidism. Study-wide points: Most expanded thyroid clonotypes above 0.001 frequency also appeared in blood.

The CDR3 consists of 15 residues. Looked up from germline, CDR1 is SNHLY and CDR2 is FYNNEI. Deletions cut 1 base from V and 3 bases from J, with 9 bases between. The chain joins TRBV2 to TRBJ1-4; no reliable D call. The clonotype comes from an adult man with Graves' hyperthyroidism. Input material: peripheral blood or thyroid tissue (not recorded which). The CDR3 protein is CASSEERVPNEKLFF. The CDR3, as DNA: TGTGCCAGCAGTGAAGAGCGGGTTCCTAATGAAAAACTGTTTTTT.